This paragraph covers one TCR beta chain sequence. In germline, CDR1 is MDHEN, CDR2 SYDVKM. The ends were cut back, 2 bases at V and 0 bases at J, with 5 bases in the middle. The CDR3 is made up of 14 amino acids. This sample stems from a study of T cell changes during pregnancy in multiple sclerosis. Some clones are missing from TCRdb's copy, which holds only in-frame ones; the method was immunoSEQ multiplex PCR. The sample consists of tens of thousands of clones, roughly 86% of them appearing once. This rearrangement joins TRBV28 to TRBJ2-1; no firm D call. This TCR came from a female donor in good health, enrolled as a control in a pregnancy study. The source material was CD4+ T cells from peripheral blood mononuclear cells, sampled in the second trimester of pregnancy. CDR3 in DNA: TGTGCCAGCAGTTTAACTACCTCCTACAATGAGCAGTTCTTC. Protein product: CASSLTTSYNEQFF.